This T cell receptor (beta chain) was retrieved from a study of identical twins. Broader study findings: High-abundance cord blood beta clonotypes had fewer insertions; memory repertoires showed none.

TCRdb re-derived calls from the 5' RACE reads in MiXCR, one entry per CDR3 protein. The sample has a few hundred thousand distinct CDR3 sequences, approximately 9.6% seen once. This clonotype came up a few times. Its target is unknown. Germline assignment: CDR1 SEHNR and CDR2 FQNEAQ (reference sequence). Losses at the gene ends were 5 bases for V and 12 bases for J; bases not matched to a gene: 18. CDR3 length equals 17 residues. Another study also made use of these data, one on yellow fever vaccine responses in identical twins.

Sequenced input: PBMCs. This TCR derives from a woman in her late teens or twenties in good health. The rearrangement uses TRBV7-9 and TRBJ2-1; 11 bases line up with TRBD2. The CDR3 region is CASSPRTPGLAEGGQFF. CDR3 DNA: TGTGCCAGCAGCCCGCGAACGCCGGGACTAGCGGAGGGTGGGCAGTTCTTC.